This TCR beta chain appears in the sequencing data of a study of T cells in tuberculosis. Study background: T cells were selected with CD1B tetramers loaded with glucose monomycolate. PBMC were archived before or within 7 days of starting treatment. Study outcomes and limitations: Cases with active tuberculosis were adults, while controls were adolescents.

Repertoires were generated with immunoSEQ multiplex PCR, while TCRdb's copy carries only in-frame clones and drops some. The sample has 25,000 to 35,000 clones, 70% to 90% seen once; the top ten hold 5% to 6%. Specified time point: new active TB diagnosis, blood taken before or within 7 days of starting treatment. CDR3 length: 16 residues. The V and J ends lost 4 bases and 2 bases respectively, with 16 bases between them. Germline CDR1 reads SGHRS; CDR2 reads YFSETQ. Regarding this clone: Its target is unknown.

This clonotype originated in an adult with tuberculosis. V usage is TRBV5-1 and J usage is TRBJ1-3; TRBD1 is a possible D gene (6 bases). The sample in question was PBMCs, obtained at tuberculosis diagnosis. The CDR3 DNA reads TGCGCCAGCAGCAGCTACTCAGGGGCCGCTGGAAACACCATATATTTT. This translates into CASSSYSGAAGNTIYF.